Here is one T cell receptor beta chain with its context. The antigen this receptor binds is unknown. Its ends do not fully match the called genes, so a read error is possible. The data derive from a study of TIL therapy for anti-PD-1-resistant metastatic lung cancer (dated by TCRdb to about 2021). In terms of the full investigation: Enrolled patients had a median age of around 49 years (range 38-75) and a median tumor PD-L1 proportion score of 6%. Most of the cohort had lung adenocarcinoma, including a handful of EGFR-mutant tumors and two ALK-rearranged tumors, and half of the patients were either current or former smokers. Tumor and peripheral blood T cell receptor beta sequencing was used to track clonotypes across tumor, expanded TIL product and serial blood samples. A median non-synonymous tumor mutation burden of under 1.9 mutations per megabase was determined across the cohort by whole-exome sequencing. The paper's findings and limits, for the study overall: The cohort was highly selected, with more treatment-naive, never-smoker and oncogene-addicted patients than typical, limiting generalizability. Clonal turnover during TIL culture was high, and many clones enriched in the product were not detected in the baseline tumor, suggesting clonal contraction rather than faithful expansion. The study protocol defined all tumor marker inferences as exploratory. Higher clonality and lower diversity were observed in expanded TIL cultures than in baseline intratumoral T cells (median clonality around 6% vs 30%, p < 0.0001).

The time point tag for this specimen amounts to: pre-treatment sample, taken before nivolumab and TIL therapy. The baseline tumor samples were excised metastases, mostly pleural nodules or supraclavicular lymph nodes, taken from the same resection that was used to grow TIL. Tumors were harvested before any PD-1/PD-L1 blockade; patients then received nivolumab, and those progressing received lymphodepletion, expanded TIL infusion and IL-2. Adults with stage 4 NSCLC were enrolled from late 2017 to early 2020 in a dual-center phase I trial. Samples came from a single-arm, open-label phase I trial of tumor-infiltrating lymphocyte therapy with nivolumab in advanced non-small cell lung cancer. For each resected tumor, portions were snap-frozen in liquid nitrogen and kept at -80 degrees C. Tumor regions of interest were chosen on H&E sections by laser-capture macrodissection, pulverized into around 15 mg aliquots, and extracted with Qiagen Allprep kits.

The immunoSEQ v3 hsTCRB kit was used to amplify TCR beta CDR3 regions from genomic DNA through bias-controlled multiplex PCR. TCR libraries were sequenced on an Illumina NextSeq 500 to roughly 2 million read pairs for survey level or roughly 5-6.5 million for deep level. The paper's processing steps were these. The immunoSEQ Analyzer software assigned V, D and J genes, filtered out non-productive sequences, and reported clonality. Repertoires of infused TIL and blood were compared using productive Simpson clonality and the Morisita overlap index of productive TRB rearrangements. In TCRdb, the immuneACCESS table is reduced to in-frame sequences with V and J assigned. These tables do not hold every clone; where another copy was compared, an unresolved V gene accounts for under half, and the others remain unexplained. V and J calls and clone size are given by that table; D and trimming were obtained from the DNA. The sample has roughly 50,000 clones on record, approximately 70% of them singletons. The biggest ten clones account for around 5.9% of the sample.

Its CDR3 holds 15 amino acids, cysteine through phenylalanine. The retained sequence is limited to the CDR3, 45 bases, with the frame set at the first base. CDR1 and CDR2, per the germline V gene, are SGHTS and YDEGEE. The sequence came from a person aged 25-85 years with non-small cell lung cancer. The receptor chain draws on TRBV5-8 and TRBJ2-1, and 10 junctional nucleotides match TRBD2. This specimen consisted of tumor tissue, obtained at baseline. The CDR3 in this case is CASTVGLASFNEQFF. The nucleotides read TGTGCCAGCACCGTGGGACTAGCGTCCTTCAATGAGCAGTTCTTC.